The 26 T cell receptor beta chains in this list originate from one sample, sequenced in a study of blood T cell repertoires in COVID-19. Some clones are missing from TCRdb's copy, which holds only in-frame ones; the method was immunoSEQ multiplex PCR. The sample shows 400,000 or so clones, about 87% of them seen only once. Sequenced sample: peripheral blood. The receptors stem from a young man with COVID-19, enrolled during active disease.

This clone was found once. Different DNA sequences within this sample yield the same CDR3. This chain uses TRBV7-9 with TRBJ1-1, with a possible D match to TRBD1 (6 bases). V was trimmed by 4 bases and J by 8 bases, leaving 8 bases between them. The CDR3 has 11 residues. CDR1 is SEHNR and CDR2 is FQNEAQ in the germline V gene (reference sequence). The DNA of the CDR3 is TGTGCCAGCAGCTCCGGGACAGAAGCTTTCTTT. It encodes CASSSGTEAFF.

The chain combines TRBV29-1 with TRBJ2-3; no clear D gene. Trimming removed 4 bases from V and 2 bases from J, with 10 bases in between. CDR1 and CDR2 (germline): SQVTM, ANQGSEA. The CDR3 is made up of 13 amino acids. The CDR3 spells CSVGAPLTDTQYF. As DNA, the CDR3 is TGCAGCGTTGGGGCCCCACTCACAGATACGCAGTATTTT.

The chain combines TRBV5-1 with TRBJ2-2, with 7 bases aligning to TRBD2. CDR1 is SGHRS, CDR2 YFSETQ, per germline. V shed 0 bases and J 6 bases; nucleotides not matched to a gene: 8. This CDR3 has 16 amino acids. For the CDR3, the DNA is TGCGCCAGCAGCTTGGAAGGATCTCGGGGGGCCGGGGAGCTGTTTTTT. Its translation: CASSLEGSRGAGELFF. The whole variable domain, remainder taken from reference TRBV5-1 and TRBJ2-2, is KAGVTQTPRYLIKTRGQQVTLSCSPISGHRSVSWYQQTPGQGLQFLFEYFSETQRNKGNFPGRFSGRQFSNSRSEMNVSTLELGDSALYLCASSLEGSRGAGELFFGEGSRLTVL.

The chain is built from TRBV7-9 and TRBJ2-5; D is unclear. This CDR3 spans 13 amino acids. Germline V gene lookup returns CDR1 SEHNR and CDR2 FQNEAQ (reference sequence). The V and J ends lost 1 base and 4 bases respectively, with 7 bases between them. The CDR3 coding sequence is TGTGCCAGCAGCTTAGGACGCGGAGAGACCCAGTACTTC. Translation gives CASSLGRGETQYF.

This CDR3 reads CASSLALAGGQSSYNEQFF. CDR3 nucleotides: TGTGCCAGCAGCTTAGCCCTAGCGGGGGGCCAGAGCTCCTACAATGAGCAGTTCTTC. The rearrangement joins TRBV7-8 to TRBJ2-1, with 11 bases fitting TRBD2. Per the germline V gene, CDR1 is SGHVS and CDR2 is FQNEAQ. V shed 0 bases and J 0 bases; nucleotides not matched to a gene: 7. This CDR3 spans 19 amino acids. The whole variable domain, remainder taken from reference TRBV7-8 and TRBJ2-1, is GAGVSQSPRYKVAKRGQDVALRCDPISGHVSLFWYQQALGQGPEFLTYFQNEAQLDKSGLPSDRFFAERPEGSVSTLKIQRTQQEDSAVYLCASSLALAGGQSSYNEQFFGPGTRLTVL.

The genes are TRBV10-2 and TRBJ2-7; TRBD1 might be the D (6 bases). The CDR3 is 14 residues long. V was shortened by 6 bases and J by 2 bases, with 14 bases between the two germline ends. Germline V gene sequence: CDR1 WSHSY, CDR2 SAAADI. The CDR3 spells CASSSGTITYEQYF. CDR3 nucleotide sequence: TGCGCCAGCAGCTCCGGGACAATTACCTACGAGCAGTACTTC.

The chain is built from TRBV30 and TRBJ2-7; TRBD2 aligns across 8 bases. The CDR3 has 16 residues. The germline V gene encodes CDR1 GTSNPN and CDR2 SVGIG (reference sequence). V dropped 3 bases and J dropped 2; count of bases not matched to a gene: 12. The DNA for the CDR3 is TGTGCCTGGAGCCGAGACCCTAGCGGGTATACCTACGAGCAGTACTTC. Its translation: CAWSRDPSGYTYEQYF.

V is TRBV9 and J is TRBJ1-2, with D uncertain. Germline CDR1 is SGDLS and CDR2 is YYNGEE. Trimming stripped 2 bases from V and 5 bases from J, with 7 bases between. The CDR3 totals 12 residues. For the CDR3, the DNA is TGTGCCAGCAGCGTCACGGGATATGGCTACACCTTC. Translating gives CASSVTGYGYTF.

This chain links TRBV4-1 with TRBJ2-1; D is ambiguous. With 1 base removed from V and 0 bases from J, the gap between germline ends came to 7 bases. This CDR3 contains 15 residues. The germline CDR1 and CDR2 sequences are MGHRA and YSYEKL. CDR3 nucleotides: TGCGCCAGCAGCCAAGGCCCTAGCTCCTACAATGAGCAGTTCTTC. The encoded protein is CASSQGPSSYNEQFF.

The chain uses TRBV30 and TRBJ2-3; 8 bases align to TRBD2. The germline gives CDR1 GTSNPN, CDR2 SVGIG (reference sequence). CDR3 length equals 13 residues. V gave up 8 bases and J gave up 0 bases; unmatched junction bases: 4. Here the CDR3 reads CARSGASTDTQYF. CDR3 DNA sequence: TGTGCCCGTAGCGGGGCCAGCACAGATACGCAGTATTTT.

This clone showed up just once. The chain recombines TRBV29-1 with TRBJ2-5; perhaps TRBD1 as D (6 bases). The CDR3 runs to 11 residues. CDR1 is SQVTM and CDR2 is ANQGSEA in the germline V gene. With 6 bases removed from V and 4 bases from J, the gap between germline ends came to 9 bases. CDR3 in DNA: TGCAGCGTCGCACAGGGAGAGACCCAGTACTTC. Its protein product is CSVAQGETQYF.

The V gene is TRBV2, the J gene TRBJ2-1, with 11 nucleotides matching TRBD1. Germline V gene lookup returns CDR1 SNHLY and CDR2 FYNNEI. With V trimmed by 6 bases and J by 7 bases, 5 bases remained unmatched. The CDR3 runs 14 residues. The CDR3 region has the DNA TGTGCCAGCAGGATCGGGACAGGGGGGAATGAGCAGTTCTTC. Residues: CASRIGTGGNEQFF.

The gene calls are TRBV7-9 and TRBJ1-4; D unresolved. The germline V gene encodes CDR1 SEHNR and CDR2 FQNEAQ (reference sequence). The CDR3 has 11 amino acids. V gave up 10 bases and J gave up 10 bases, with 13 bases separating them. CDR3: CATDTLGKLFF. The CDR3 nucleotides are TGTGCCACCGACACTCTGGGAAAACTGTTTTTT.

The genes are TRBV30 and TRBJ2-2, with D perhaps matching TRBD2 (5 bases). The CDR3 consists of 15 residues. V was trimmed by 4 bases and J by 0 bases, leaving 12 bases between them. The V gene's germline CDR1 is GTSNPN and CDR2 SVGIG (reference sequence). The CDR3 DNA is TGTGCCTGGACCACTAGGAACGCGAACACCGGGGAGCTGTTTTTT. Protein product: CAWTTRNANTGELFF.

The CDR3, as DNA: TGTGCCTGGAGTGTTTCAGGGGCAGGAAGAGAGACCCAGTACTTC. It is translated as CAWSVSGAGRETQYF. The chain has TRBV30 and TRBJ2-5; possibly TRBD1 for D (6 bases). The CDR3 is 15 residues long. Deletions cut 0 bases from V and 4 bases from J, with 15 bases between. The V gene's germline CDR1 is GTSNPN and CDR2 SVGIG (reference sequence).

V gene TRBV27 combines with J gene TRBJ2-7; TRBD2 aligns across 10 bases. Germline trimming cut 6 bases from V and 2 bases from J; bases unmatched to any gene: 10. The length of the CDR3 is 16 residues. The V gene's germline CDR1 is MNHEY and CDR2 SMNVEV (reference sequence). The CDR3 DNA is TGTGCCAGCAGGACCCTCGTTAGCGGGAGGCCCTACGAGCAGTACTTC. Translating it yields CASRTLVSGRPYEQYF.

This chain connects TRBV30 to TRBJ1-2, with 9 bases lining up with TRBD1. Germline loops: CDR1 GTSNPN, CDR2 SVGIG (reference sequence). CDR3 length: 13 residues. Trimming removed 6 bases from V and 4 bases from J; junction bases left unmatched: 6. In nucleotides, the CDR3 is TGTGCCTGCCCGGGACAGGGAACCTATGGCTACACCTTC. Its translation is CACPGQGTYGYTF.

This chain connects TRBV3-1 (or the pseudogene TRBV3-2) to TRBJ2-1; 8 bases map to TRBD1. The CDR3 is 16 amino acids. Germline V gene data show CDR1 as LGHDT and CDR2 as YNNKEL (reference sequence). The V gene end was trimmed by 2 bases and the J gene end by 2 bases; junction bases not matched to a gene: 5. The CDR3, as DNA: TGTGCCAGCAGCCAACGACAGGGGAATGCCTACAATGAGCAGTTCTTC. Encoded protein: CASSQRQGNAYNEQFF.

The chain is built from TRBV4-1 and TRBJ2-3; TRBD2 aligns across 7 bases. This CDR3 spans 19 amino acids. The germline gives CDR1 MGHRA, CDR2 YSYEKL. V lost 0 bases and J lost 1; bases outside the gene matches: 13. The CDR3 region is CASSQEWHRLAQRTDTQYF. In DNA form, the CDR3 reads TGCGCCAGCAGCCAAGAGTGGCATAGACTAGCCCAACGCACAGATACGCAGTATTTT.

The gene calls are TRBV19 and TRBJ2-7; a weak D match, TRBD2 (6 bases). CDR1 LNHDA and CDR2 SQIVND come from the germline V gene (reference sequence). The V end was cut by 5 bases, the J end by 0 bases, with 17 bases between. CDR3 length equals 16 residues. The CDR3: CASSPRGRGSSYEQYF. As DNA, the CDR3 is TGTGCCAGTAGTCCTCGGGGACGGGGGAGCTCCTACGAGCAGTACTTC.

The V and J genes are TRBV25-1 and TRBJ2-7, with 8 bases fitting TRBD2. The germline gives CDR1 MGHDK, CDR2 SYGVNS. This CDR3 region has 16 residues. V lost 3 bases to trimming and J lost 0 bases; unmatched junction nucleotides: 7. The CDR3 sequence is CASSDESGTSSYEQYF. The CDR3 nucleotides read TGTGCCAGCAGTGATGAATCCGGGACTAGCTCCTACGAGCAGTACTTC.

This chain joins TRBV5-6 and TRBJ2-1; TRBD1 is a possible D gene (6 bases). The CDR3 length is 13 residues. Germline V gene lookup returns CDR1 SGHDT and CDR2 YYEEEE. Trimming cost V 2 bases and J 7 bases, with 10 bases left between them. CDR3 residues: CASSLYRVNEQFF. CDR3 sequence (DNA): TGTGCCAGCAGCTTATACAGGGTAAATGAGCAGTTCTTC.

The gene calls are TRBV6-5 and TRBJ2-2, with 7 positions matching TRBD1. This CDR3 comprises 14 residues. Looked up from germline, CDR1 is MNHEY and CDR2 is SVGAGI. V was clipped by 6 bases and J by 3 bases; unmatched bases: 4. Here the CDR3 reads CASRFGTDTGELFF. The CDR3 coding sequence is TGTGCCAGCAGGTTCGGGACAGACACCGGGGAGCTGTTTTTT.

The rearrangement joins TRBV30 to TRBJ2-7; 7 nucleotides agree with TRBD1. J lost 5 bases, V lost 4 bases, and 14 bases had no gene match. This CDR3 has 15 residues. CDR1 GTSNPN and CDR2 SVGIG come from the germline V gene (reference sequence). The CDR3 DNA sequence: TGTGCCTGGAATCCAATTGACAGGGATTTCCACGAGCAGTACTTC. Translating gives CAWNPIDRDFHEQYF.

This clone has a single count. The chain employs TRBV5-4 and TRBJ2-1; 9 bases line up with TRBD1. The CDR3 is 14 amino acids. Germline values: CDR1 SGHNT, CDR2 YYREEE (reference sequence). Trimming took 3 bases from V and 5 from J; bases not matched to a gene: 3. The CDR3 nucleotides read TGTGCCAGCAGCTACCGGGACAGGGACAATGAGCAGTTCTTC. Translation gives CASSYRDRDNEQFF.

This clone was observed a handful of times. The chain combines TRBV27 with TRBJ1-5; 7 bases are a match to TRBD1. CDR1 and CDR2 (germline): MNHEY, SMNVEV (reference sequence). The CDR3 is made up of 15 amino acids. J lost 2 bases, V lost 5 bases, and 6 bases had no gene match. In nucleotides, the CDR3 is TGTGCCAGCAGTGCATACACAGGGGGCAATCAGCCCCAGCATTTT. Its protein is CASSAYTGGNQPQHF.